The sample holds a few counts of the clone carrying this TCR beta chain. Antigen unknown. The entry originates in a study of T-cell memory formation after mild COVID-19. For the study at large: TCR clusters mostly belonged to single donors.

CDR3 size: 15 residues. Germline V gene data show CDR1 as MNHEY and CDR2 as SVGAGI. V was clipped by 2 bases and J by 2 bases, with 10 bases between them. TCRdb used MiXCR to reprocess the 5' RACE reads, holding one entry per CDR3 protein. In the table there are approximately 98,000 distinct CDR3 sequences, 15% to 20% of which are singletons. Study observations and caveats: Within pre-infection memory, some responding clones were found, suggesting cross-reactive memory joined.

The clonotype comes from a man between 18 and 35 years old who had mild COVID-19 (a few samples of this study predate the infection). Cell type and time point are not known. Material for sequencing was PBMCs or a T cell subset sorted from them (not recorded which). This rearrangement joins TRBV6-5 to TRBJ1-3; no firm D call. CDR3 sequence: CASSYRPEPGNTIYF. DNA of the CDR3: TGTGCCAGCAGTTACCGTCCGGAGCCTGGAAACACCATATATTTT.